The rows below give T cell receptor beta chains drawn from one sample of a study of blood T cell repertoires in COVID-19. The table came from immunoSEQ multiplex PCR; TCRdb's copy has only in-frame clones and leaves some out. The repertoire holds roughly 57,000 clones, 90% to 95% seen once, with approximately 2.8% in the top ten. The source material was peripheral blood. The source of these receptors is a human donor in a cohort sampled during active COVID-19. CDR3s include the opening cysteine and the closing phenylalanine or tryptophan. The D gene is left open where the match is weak. Clone size, where shown, is once, few, many, or a class for clones that have expanded.

abundance: NA
d_gene: NA
j_gene: TRBJ2-7
v_gene: TRBV6-6
CDR3aa: CASTSNSFYEQYF
CDR3nt: TGTGCCAGCACCTCAAACTCCTTTTACGAGCAGTACTTC

abundance: NA
d_gene: NA
j_gene: TRBJ1-2
v_gene: TRBV6-1
CDR3aa: CASSELNYGYTF
CDR3nt: TGTGCCAGCAGTGAACTAAACTATGGCTACACCTTC

abundance: NA
d_gene: NA
j_gene: TRBJ2-1
v_gene: TRBV5-4
CDR3aa: CASSLDSNEQFF
CDR3nt: TGTGCCAGCAGCTTGGATTCAAATGAGCAGTTCTTC

abundance: NA
d_gene: TRBD1
j_gene: TRBJ2-3
v_gene: TRBV5-4
CDR3aa: CASSRQGASTDTQYF
CDR3nt: TGTGCCAGCTCCAGACAGGGGGCTTCCACAGATACGCAGTATTTT

abundance: NA
d_gene: TRBD1
j_gene: TRBJ2-3
v_gene: TRBV24-1
CDR3aa: CATSDGTGGEYF
CDR3nt: TGTGCCACCAGTGACGGGACAGGAGGCGAGTATTTT

abundance: few
d_gene: NA
j_gene: TRBJ2-2
v_gene: TRBV7-4
CDR3aa: CASSLGQDTGELFF
CDR3nt: TGTGCCAGCAGCTTGGGACAAGACACCGGGGAGCTGTTTTTT

abundance: NA
d_gene: NA
j_gene: TRBJ1-1
v_gene: TRBV11-2
CDR3aa: CASSLDKSVLNTEAFF
CDR3nt: TGTGCCAGCAGCTTGGACAAAAGTGTGTTGAACACTGAAGCTTTCTTT

abundance: NA
d_gene: NA
j_gene: TRBJ2-5
v_gene: TRBV19
CDR3aa: CASSTRRGETQYF
CDR3nt: TGTGCCAGTAGTACCCGACGAGGAGAGACCCAGTACTTC

abundance: NA
d_gene: NA
j_gene: TRBJ2-7
v_gene: TRBV5-5
CDR3aa: CASSLEGGAAYEQYF
CDR3nt: TGTGCCAGCAGCTTGGAAGGGGGGGCCGCCTACGAGCAGTACTTC

abundance: NA
d_gene: TRBD1
j_gene: TRBJ1-5
v_gene: TRBV30
CDR3aa: CAWSQQGGNQPQHF
CDR3nt: TGTGCCTGGAGTCAACAGGGGGGTAATCAGCCCCAGCATTTT

abundance: NA
d_gene: NA
j_gene: TRBJ1-6
v_gene: TRBV3-1/TRBV3-2
CDR3aa: CASSHDWPGGYSPLHF
CDR3nt: TGTGCCAGCAGCCACGATTGGCCTGGGGGGTATTCACCCCTCCACTTT

abundance: NA
d_gene: TRBD1
j_gene: TRBJ1-1
v_gene: TRBV6-4
CDR3aa: CASRIQGSNTEAFF
CDR3nt: TGTGCCAGCAGGATACAGGGGAGCAACACTGAAGCTTTCTTT

abundance: NA
d_gene: TRBD1
j_gene: TRBJ1-1
v_gene: TRBV27
CDR3aa: CASSSQGVFAEAFF
CDR3nt: TGTGCCAGCAGTTCCCAGGGGGTTTTCGCTGAAGCTTTCTTT

abundance: NA
d_gene: NA
j_gene: TRBJ2-5
v_gene: TRBV4-1
CDR3aa: CASSQDTTGHYQETQYF
CDR3nt: TGCGCCAGCAGCCAAGATACCACAGGTCACTACCAAGAGACCCAGTACTTC

abundance: NA
d_gene: NA
j_gene: TRBJ1-2
v_gene: TRBV7-9
CDR3aa: CASSLELAAGYGYTF
CDR3nt: TGTGCCAGCAGCTTAGAATTGGCCGCCGGGTATGGCTACACCTTC

abundance: NA
d_gene: NA
j_gene: TRBJ2-5
v_gene: TRBV2
CDR3aa: CASSRHGQPNGETQYF
CDR3nt: TGTGCCAGCAGTAGGCACGGACAGCCTAACGGGGAGACCCAGTACTTC

abundance: NA
d_gene: NA
j_gene: TRBJ2-4
v_gene: TRBV2
CDR3aa: CASSATQRIQYF
CDR3nt: TGTGCCAGCAGTGCAACCCAACGGATTCAGTACTTC

abundance: NA
d_gene: TRBD1
j_gene: TRBJ1-5
v_gene: TRBV28
CDR3aa: CAARGGQGEYQPQHF
CDR3nt: TGTGCCGCACGAGGGGGACAGGGTGAGTATCAGCCCCAGCATTTT

abundance: NA
d_gene: NA
j_gene: TRBJ1-3
v_gene: TRBV6-6
CDR3aa: CASNRNLNTIYF
CDR3nt: TGTGCCAGCAACAGAAATTTAAACACCATATATTTT

abundance: NA
d_gene: NA
j_gene: TRBJ1-2
v_gene: TRBV2
CDR3aa: CASQGGNYGYTF
CDR3nt: TGTGCCAGTCAGGGAGGGAACTATGGCTACACCTTC

abundance: NA
d_gene: NA
j_gene: TRBJ2-2
v_gene: TRBV3-1/TRBV3-2
CDR3aa: CASSQARTGELFF
CDR3nt: TGTGCCAGCAGCCAAGCGCGGACCGGGGAGCTGTTTTTT

abundance: NA
d_gene: TRBD2
j_gene: TRBJ2-1
v_gene: TRBV7-3
CDR3aa: CASASGGGGTYNEQFF
CDR3nt: TGTGCCAGCGCCTCGGGAGGCGGGGGGACCTACAATGAGCAGTTCTTC

abundance: NA
d_gene: NA
j_gene: TRBJ1-1
v_gene: TRBV3-1/TRBV3-2
CDR3aa: CASSFTANTEAFF
CDR3nt: TGTGCCAGCAGCTTTACAGCGAACACTGAAGCTTTCTTT

abundance: NA
d_gene: NA
j_gene: TRBJ2-3
v_gene: TRBV7-9
CDR3aa: CASSLVEHPASTDTQYF
CDR3nt: TGTGCCAGCAGCTTAGTAGAGCACCCTGCTAGCACAGATACGCAGTATTTT

abundance: NA
d_gene: NA
j_gene: TRBJ1-2
v_gene: TRBV24-1
CDR3aa: CATSDFRGEDGYTF
CDR3nt: TGTGCCACCAGTGATTTTCGCGGGGAGGATGGCTACACCTTC

abundance: NA
d_gene: NA
j_gene: TRBJ1-1
v_gene: TRBV29-1
CDR3aa: CSVVEGAREAFF
CDR3nt: TGCAGCGTTGTCGAAGGGGCTCGTGAAGCTTTCTTT

abundance: NA
d_gene: NA
j_gene: TRBJ1-6
v_gene: TRBV28
CDR3aa: CASSLRGVYNSPLHF
CDR3nt: TGTGCCAGCAGTTTAAGAGGCGTTTATAATTCACCCCTCCACTTT